Listed below are T cell receptor beta chains from one sample, sequenced in a study of T cells after yellow fever vaccination. TCRdb re-called the 5' RACE reads with MiXCR, one entry per CDR3 protein. The repertoire holds around 250,000 distinct CDR3 sequences, 6.5% to 8.5% seen once, with roughly 0.9% in the top ten. The sequencing here drew on CD4+ T cells sorted from PBMCs, taken 15 days after the yellow fever booster vaccination. These receptors originate from a man aged 25 to 45 who received the YFV17D yellow fever vaccine. Both conserved end residues are trimmed from each CDR3.

TRBJ2-7,TRBV20-1,SARWTGASYEQY
TRBJ2-7,TRBV28,ASKGLAGPYEQY
TRBJ2-1,TRBV7-2,ASSLAGQGSNEQF
TRBJ2-1,TRBV7-9,ASSTRDSEF
TRBJ2-3,TRBV20-1,SARRGPSSDTQY
TRBJ2-7,TRBV6-2/TRBV6-3,ASGDRPYEQY
TRBJ1-1,TRBV5-1,ASSEDRGIVTEAF
TRBJ1-6,TRBV12-3/TRBV12-4,ASSFISPLH
TRBJ2-1,TRBV7-2,ASSLVWRADNEQF
TRBJ1-6,TRBV28,ASSPSSRSPLH
TRBJ2-1,TRBV20-1,SADLTSNEQF
TRBJ2-5,TRBV5-1,ASGQGREETQY
TRBJ2-5,TRBV5-1,ASSLSPGRQETQY
TRBJ2-3,TRBV20-1,SAEKDTQY
TRBJ2-1,TRBV7-8,ASSPRTSGNHNEQF
TRBJ2-5,TRBV11-2,ASSLVGGIQETQY
TRBJ2-7,TRBV20-1,SAREAALSYEQY
TRBJ2-6,TRBV23-1,ASSQINSLSRANVLT
TRBJ2-3,TRBV12-3/TRBV12-4,ASSRSLGRTDTQY
TRBJ2-2,TRBV12-3/TRBV12-4,ASSFAGGELF
TRBJ2-1,TRBV11-2,ASSSSGQQQF
TRBJ2-7,TRBV9,ASSVATGAYEQY
TRBJ2-2,TRBV20-1,SARGIRAGELF
TRBJ1-4,TRBV5-1,ASSLAPTNEKLF
TRBJ1-5,TRBV7-9,ASSFGGRGNQPQH
TRBJ2-7,TRBV7-2,ASSLDPAVYEQY
TRBJ2-1,TRBV7-2,ASSLERRAYNEQF
TRBJ2-1,TRBV5-6,ASSFSPSTSNEQF
TRBJ2-6,TRBV9,ASSVIPGALSSGANVLT